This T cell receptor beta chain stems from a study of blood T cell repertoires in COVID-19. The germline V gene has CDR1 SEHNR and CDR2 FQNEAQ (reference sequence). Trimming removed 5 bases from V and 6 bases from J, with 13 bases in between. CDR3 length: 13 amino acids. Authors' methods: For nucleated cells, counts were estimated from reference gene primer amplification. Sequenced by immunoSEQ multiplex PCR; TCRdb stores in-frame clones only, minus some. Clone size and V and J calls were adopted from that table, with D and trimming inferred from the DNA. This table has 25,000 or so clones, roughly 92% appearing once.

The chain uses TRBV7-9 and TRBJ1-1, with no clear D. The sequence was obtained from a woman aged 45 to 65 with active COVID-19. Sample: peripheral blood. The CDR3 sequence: CASSHPVGPEAFF. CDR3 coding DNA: TGTGCCAGCAGCCACCCGGTTGGGCCTGAAGCTTTCTTT.